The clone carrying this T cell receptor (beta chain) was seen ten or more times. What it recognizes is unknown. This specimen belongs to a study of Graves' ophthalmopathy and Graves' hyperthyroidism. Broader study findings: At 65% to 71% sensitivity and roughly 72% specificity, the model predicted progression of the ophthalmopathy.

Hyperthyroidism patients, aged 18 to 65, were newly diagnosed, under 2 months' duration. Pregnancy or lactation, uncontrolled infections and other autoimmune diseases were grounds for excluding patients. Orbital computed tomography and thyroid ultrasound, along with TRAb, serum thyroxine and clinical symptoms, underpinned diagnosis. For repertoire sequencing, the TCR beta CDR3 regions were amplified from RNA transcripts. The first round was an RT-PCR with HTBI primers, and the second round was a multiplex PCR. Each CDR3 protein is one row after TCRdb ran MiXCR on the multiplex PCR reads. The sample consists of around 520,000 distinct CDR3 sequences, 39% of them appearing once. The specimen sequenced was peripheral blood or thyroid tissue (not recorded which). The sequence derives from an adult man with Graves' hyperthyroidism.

CDR3 protein: CASSTGRGTEAFF. The CDR3 DNA reads as TGTGCCAGTAGTACCGGACGAGGCACTGAAGCTTTCTTT. The chain has TRBV19 and TRBJ1-1; D unresolved. V was pared by 4 bases and J by 4 bases, with 10 bases between. CDR1 and CDR2 (germline): LNHDA, SQIVND (reference sequence). The CDR3 is 13 residues long.